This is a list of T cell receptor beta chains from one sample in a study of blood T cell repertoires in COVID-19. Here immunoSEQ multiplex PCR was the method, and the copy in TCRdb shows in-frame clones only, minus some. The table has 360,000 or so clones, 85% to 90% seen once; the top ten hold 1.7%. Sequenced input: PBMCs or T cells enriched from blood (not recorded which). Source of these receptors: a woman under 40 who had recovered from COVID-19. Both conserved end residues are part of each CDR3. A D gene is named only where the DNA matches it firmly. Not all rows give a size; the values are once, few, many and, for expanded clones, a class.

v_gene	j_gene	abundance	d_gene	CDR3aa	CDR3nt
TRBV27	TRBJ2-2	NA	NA	CASSLRGLGGGELFF	TGTGCCAGCAGTCTCCGGGGACTGGGAGGTGGGGAGCTGTTTTTT
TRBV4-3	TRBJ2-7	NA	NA	CASSLTVSSSYEQYF	TGCGCCAGCAGCCTGACAGTTTCTTCCTCCTACGAGCAGTACTTC
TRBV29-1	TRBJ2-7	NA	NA	CSVGARAYEQYF	TGCAGCGTTGGGGCGCGGGCCTACGAGCAGTACTTC
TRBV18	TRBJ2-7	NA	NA	CASSPPRQGRSEQYF	TGTGCCAGCTCACCACCACGGCAGGGCCGTTCCGAGCAGTACTTC
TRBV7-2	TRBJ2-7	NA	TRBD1	CASSPPTQTGEQYF	TGTGCCAGCAGTCCTCCTACACAGACAGGGGAGCAGTACTTC
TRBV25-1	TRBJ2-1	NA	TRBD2	CASSEPKLAGYNEQFF	TGTGCCAGCAGTGAACCAAAACTAGCGGGATACAATGAGCAGTTCTTC
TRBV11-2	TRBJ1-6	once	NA	CASRSSYNSPLHF	TGTGCCAGCAGGAGCTCCTATAATTCACCCCTCCACTTT
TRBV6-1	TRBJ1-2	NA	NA	CASSERGGYGYTF	TGTGCCAGCAGTGAAAGGGGTGGTTATGGCTACACCTTC
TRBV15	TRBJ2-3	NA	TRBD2	CATRPGGGNTDTQYF	TGTGCCACCCGTCCTGGCGGGGGGAACACAGATACGCAGTATTTT
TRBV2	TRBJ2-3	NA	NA	CASSDTVARTDTQYF	TGTGCCAGCAGTGACACGGTAGCTAGGACAGATACGCAGTATTTT
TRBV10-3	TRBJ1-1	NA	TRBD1	CAISESGTGHPAFF	TGTGCCATCAGTGAGTCAGGGACAGGGCATCCCGCTTTCTTT
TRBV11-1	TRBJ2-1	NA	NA	CASSHPWGGDNEQFF	TGTGCCAGCAGCCACCCTTGGGGGGGCGACAATGAGCAGTTCTTC
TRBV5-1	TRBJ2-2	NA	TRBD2	CASRTSGWELFF	TGCGCCAGCAGGACTAGCGGTTGGGAGCTGTTTTTT
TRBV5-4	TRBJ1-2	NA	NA	CASRVGSGPYGYTF	TGTGCCAGCAGAGTTGGAAGCGGTCCATATGGCTACACCTTC
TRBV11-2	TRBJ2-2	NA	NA	CASSQTGELFF	TGTGCCAGCAGTCAAACCGGGGAGCTGTTTTTT
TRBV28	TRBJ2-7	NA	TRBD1	CASSFLEGALGEQYF	TGTGCCAGCAGTTTTTTAGAGGGGGCTTTAGGCGAGCAGTACTTC
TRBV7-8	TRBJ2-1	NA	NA	CASSLEGAGGQNNEQFF	TGTGCCAGCAGCCTAGAGGGGGCGGGGGGCCAGAACAATGAGCAGTTCTTC
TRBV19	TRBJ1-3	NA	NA	CASSRTRDNRNTIYF	TGTGCCAGTAGTCGAACCCGGGACAACCGAAACACCATATATTTT
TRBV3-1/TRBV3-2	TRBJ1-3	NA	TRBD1	CASRGGGQGGNTIYF	TGTGCCAGCAGGGGCGGTGGACAGGGAGGAAACACCATATATTTT
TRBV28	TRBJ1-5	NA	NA	CASSLGWQIPYSNQPQHF	TGTGCCAGCAGTTTAGGTTGGCAGATCCCTTATAGCAATCAGCCCCAGCATTTT
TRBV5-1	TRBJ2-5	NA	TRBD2	CASSLRGLKGLAGGNQETQYF	TGCGCCAGCAGCTTGAGGGGACTAAAAGGGCTAGCGGGAGGAAACCAAGAGACCCAGTACTTC
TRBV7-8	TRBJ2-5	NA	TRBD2	CASSFPGRRVPRGETQYF	TGTGCCAGCAGCTTTCCCGGGAGGCGGGTCCCACGCGGGGAGACCCAGTACTTC
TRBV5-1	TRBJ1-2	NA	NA	CASSLGGTTPYGYTF	TGCGCCAGCAGCTTGGGAGGGACAACGCCCTATGGCTACACCTTC
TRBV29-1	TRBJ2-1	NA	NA	CSVESWRVQGGEQFF	TGCAGCGTTGAAAGCTGGCGGGTCCAGGGAGGTGAGCAGTTCTTC
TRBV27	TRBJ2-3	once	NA	CASRGRLDTDTQYF	TGTGCCAGCAGAGGCCGGCTAGACACAGATACGCAGTATTTT
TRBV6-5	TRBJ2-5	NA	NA	CASSQRQNQETQYF	TGTGCCAGCAGCCAGAGACAGAATCAAGAGACCCAGTACTTC
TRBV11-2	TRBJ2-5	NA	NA	CASSYSTGREWTQYF	TGTGCCAGCAGCTACTCTACCGGCAGGGAATGGACCCAGTACTTC
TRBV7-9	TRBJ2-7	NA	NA	CASSLGEEYSSYEQYF	TGTGCCAGCAGCTTAGGGGAGGAGTATAGCTCCTACGAGCAGTACTTC
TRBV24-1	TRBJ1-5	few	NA	CATSDLGPQHF	TGTGCCACCAGTGATTTGGGGCCACAGCATTTT
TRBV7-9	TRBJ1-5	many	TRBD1	CASSNGTGSQPQHF	TGTGCCAGCAGCAATGGGACAGGGAGTCAGCCCCAGCATTTT
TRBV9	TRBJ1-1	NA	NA	CASSAAEGSTEAFF	TGTGCCAGCAGCGCCGCGGAGGGAAGCACTGAAGCTTTCTTT
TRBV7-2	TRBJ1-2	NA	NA	CASSFGHPTGGYTF	TGTGCCAGCAGCTTTGGCCATCCAACCGGGGGCTACACCTTC
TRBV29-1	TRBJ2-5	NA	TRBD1	CSAGQGQETQYF	TGCAGCGCCGGACAGGGTCAAGAGACCCAGTACTTC
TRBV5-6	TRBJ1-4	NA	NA	CASSLAVTGEKLFF	TGTGCCAGCAGCTTGGCCGTTACGGGAGAAAAACTGTTTTTT
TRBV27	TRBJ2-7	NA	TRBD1	CASSFRQGSSYEQYF	TGTGCCAGCAGTTTCCGACAGGGGAGCTCCTACGAGCAGTACTTC
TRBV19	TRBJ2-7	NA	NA	CASSSSVSYEQYF	TGTGCCAGTAGCTCTAGCGTCTCCTACGAGCAGTACTTC
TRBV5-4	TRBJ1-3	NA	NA	CASSARAGGSGNTIYF	TGTGCCAGCAGCGCCCGGGCTGGGGGGTCTGGAAACACCATATATTTT
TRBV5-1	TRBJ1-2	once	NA	CASSASPGDQANYGYTF	TGCGCCAGCAGCGCCAGTCCTGGCGATCAGGCTAACTATGGCTACACCTTC
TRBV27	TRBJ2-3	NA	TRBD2	CASSFWPIKLAGDTDTQYF	TGTGCCAGCAGTTTTTGGCCCATCAAACTAGCGGGGGACACAGATACGCAGTATTTT
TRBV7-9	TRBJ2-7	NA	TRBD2	CASSLYAGGGSYEQYF	TGTGCCAGCAGCTTATACGCGGGAGGGGGCTCCTACGAGCAGTACTTC
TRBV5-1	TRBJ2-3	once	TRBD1	CASTPRTGEDTQYF	TGCGCCAGCACCCCCCGGACAGGCGAAGATACGCAGTATTTT
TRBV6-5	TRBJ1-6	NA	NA	CASSSETGAYNSPLHF	TGTGCCAGCAGTTCGGAGACAGGCGCCTATAATTCACCCCTCCACTTT
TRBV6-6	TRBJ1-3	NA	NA	CASSSGPARNTIYF	TGTGCCAGCAGTAGCGGGCCTGCCAGAAACACCATATATTTT
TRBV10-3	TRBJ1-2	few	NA	CAISESGAGYTF	TGTGCCATCAGTGAGTCGGGGGCCGGCTACACCTTC
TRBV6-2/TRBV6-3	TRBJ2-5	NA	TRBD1	CASSYRQGIQYF	TGTGCCAGCAGTTATCGACAGGGGATCCAGTACTTC
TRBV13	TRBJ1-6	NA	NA	CASSKRSSYNSPLHF	TGTGCCAGCAGCAAACGCAGCTCCTATAATTCACCCCTCCACTTT
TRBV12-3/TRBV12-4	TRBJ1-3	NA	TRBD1	CASRRTGGNTIYF	TGTGCCAGCAGGAGGACAGGGGGAAACACCATATATTTT
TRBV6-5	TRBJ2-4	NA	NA	CASRAKNIQYF	TGTGCCAGCCGAGCCAAAAACATTCAGTACTTC
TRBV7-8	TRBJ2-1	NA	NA	CAIIESKAEPTYNEQFF	TGTGCCATCATAGAGTCCAAAGCGGAGCCGACTTACAATGAGCAGTTCTTC
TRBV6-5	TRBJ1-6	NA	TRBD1	CASNIQGRSPLHF	TGTGCCAGCAACATACAGGGGCGTTCACCCCTCCACTTT
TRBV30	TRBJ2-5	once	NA	CAWSRVTGWRETQYF	TGTGCCTGGAGTCGCGTCACAGGGTGGCGGGAGACCCAGTACTTC
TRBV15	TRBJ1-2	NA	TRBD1	CATSRDRAYGYTF	TGTGCCACCAGTCGAGACAGGGCTTATGGCTACACCTTC